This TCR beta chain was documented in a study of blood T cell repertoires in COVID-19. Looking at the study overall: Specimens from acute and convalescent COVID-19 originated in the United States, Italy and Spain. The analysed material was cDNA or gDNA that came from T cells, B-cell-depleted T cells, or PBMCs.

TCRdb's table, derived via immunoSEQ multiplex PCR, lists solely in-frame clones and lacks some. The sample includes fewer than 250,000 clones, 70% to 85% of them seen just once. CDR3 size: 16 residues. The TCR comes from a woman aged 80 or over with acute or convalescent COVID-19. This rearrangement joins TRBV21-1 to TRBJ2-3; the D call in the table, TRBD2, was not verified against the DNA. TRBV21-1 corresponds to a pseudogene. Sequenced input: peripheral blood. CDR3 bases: TGTGCCAGCAGCAAATTACCACTAGCGGGAACAGATACGCAGTATTTT. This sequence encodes CASSKLPLAGTDTQYF.